The 14 T cell receptor beta chains below all came from one sample that was sequenced in a study of T-cell reconstitution after alpha-beta-depleted transplantation in children. Construction of the TCRbeta library involved unique molecular identifiers. TCRdb re-called the PCR reads through MiXCR, storing one row per CDR3 protein. The profile shows about 540,000 distinct CDR3 sequences, 18% of them singletons. This sample comprised PBMCs from the stem cell graft donor, obtained from the stem cell graft. The receptors derive from a human donor who donated a stem cell graft to a child with acute lymphoblastic leukemia.

This clonotype was recorded a few times. This chain uses TRBV5-1 with TRBJ1-2; possible D gene TRBD1, 6 bases. V dropped 0 bases and J dropped 3 bases, with 15 bases sitting between them. CDR1 SGHRS and CDR2 YFSETQ come from the germline V gene. This CDR3 spans 16 amino acids. In DNA form, the CDR3 reads TGCGCCAGCAGCTTGGATTACAGGGACGGAGACTATGGCTACACCTTC. The encoded protein is CASSLDYRDGDYGYTF.

This rearrangement joins TRBV4-2 to TRBJ2-7; 14 positions match TRBD2. The CDR3 length is 16 residues. Germline CDR1 LGHNA, CDR2 YNFKEQ. V trimming: 0 bases; J trimming: 5 bases; junction bases outside the gene matches: 3. For the CDR3, the DNA is TGTGCCAGCAGCCAAGATCAGGGACTAGCGGGAGACGAGCAGTACTTC. Its translation: CASSQDQGLAGDEQYF.

This sequence joins TRBV9 and TRBJ2-1, with a weak D call TRBD2 (6 bases). The CDR3 is made up of 14 amino acids. V lost 0 bases, J lost 7 bases, and 11 bases lay in between. The V gene's germline CDR1 is SGDLS and CDR2 YYNGEE. This chain's CDR3 is CASSVDGAGNEQFF. CDR3 sequence (DNA): TGTGCCAGCAGCGTAGACGGGGCGGGGAATGAGCAGTTCTTC.

The J gene is TRBJ2-1, the V gene TRBV29-1, with 7 bases identical to TRBD1. Trimming took 4 bases from V and 5 from J; bases not matched to a gene: 5. CDR1 is SQVTM, CDR2 ANQGSEA, per germline. This CDR3 comprises 13 residues. CDR3: CSVATGTDNEQFF. CDR3 DNA sequence: TGCAGCGTTGCTACTGGGACAGACAATGAGCAGTTCTTC.

V usage is TRBV6-6 and J usage is TRBJ2-7; 7 bases are shared with TRBD1. Germline assignment: CDR1 MNHNY and CDR2 SVGAGI (reference sequence). The V gene end was trimmed by 5 bases and the J gene end by 3 bases; junction bases not matched to a gene: 4. The CDR3 covers 13 residues. DNA of the CDR3: TGTGCCAGCAGTCCAGGACAGGACTACGAGCAGTACTTC. This gives the protein CASSPGQDYEQYF.

This clonotype was observed a few times. The V gene is TRBV29-1, the J gene TRBJ2-7; 8 nucleotides align to TRBD2. The CDR3 runs 14 residues. Germline CDR1 is SQVTM and CDR2 is ANQGSEA. J gave up 4 bases and V 6 bases, and 11 bases lay outside the gene matches. The CDR3 DNA is TGCAGCGTGACGTGGGGAGCGGGAGCGTACGAGCAGTACTTC. As protein: CSVTWGAGAYEQYF.

This clonotype was counted only a few times. CDR3 nucleotide sequence: TGCGCCAGCAGCTTGGTTGGGGGCCGAAACTATGGCTACACCTTC. Protein: CASSLVGGRNYGYTF. This chain connects TRBV5-1 to TRBJ1-2, with D maybe TRBD1 (6 bases). V lost 0 bases, J lost 2 bases, and 11 bases lay in between. Germline loops: CDR1 SGHRS, CDR2 YFSETQ. The CDR3 has 15 residues. The complete variable domain, with remaining parts taken from reference TRBV5-1 and TRBJ1-2, reads KAGVTQTPRYLIKTRGQQVTLSCSPISGHRSVSWYQQTPGQGLQFLFEYFSETQRNKGNFPGRFSGRQFSNSRSEMNVSTLELGDSALYLCASSLVGGRNYGYTFGSGTRLTVV.

This clonotype has a handful of counts. The J gene is TRBJ2-3, the V gene TRBV5-1; weak D call: TRBD1 (7 bases). The CDR3 totals 15 residues. CDR1 is SGHRS, CDR2 YFSETQ, per germline. The germline V and J ends were trimmed by 4 bases and 0 bases, with 12 bases remaining between them. CDR3 nucleotide sequence: TGCGCCAGCAGCGTGGAGGGGGCCAGCACAGATACGCAGTATTTT. Its translation is CASSVEGASTDTQYF.

This clonotype was detected a few times. The genes are TRBV2 and TRBJ1-5; D remains ambiguous. Germline V CDR1 and CDR2: SNHLY, FYNNEI. Trimming removed 5 bases from V and 1 base from J, with 18 bases in between. This CDR3 has 17 residues. The CDR3 nucleotides are TGTGCCAGCAGTTATTCAGGAGACCTTTTGAGCAATCAGCCCCAGCATTTT. This translates into CASSYSGDLLSNQPQHF. Variable domain in full (rest from reference TRBV2 and TRBJ1-5): EPEVTQTPSHQVTQMGQEVILRCVPISNHLYFYWYRQILGQKVEFLVSFYNNEISEKSEIFDDQFSVERPDGSNFTLKIRSTKLEDSAMYFCASSYSGDLLSNQPQHFGDGTRLSIL.

The table lists this clonotype with a few counts. V usage is TRBV29-1 and J usage is TRBJ1-1; no firm D call. The CDR3 length is 12 residues. Germline V gene sequence: CDR1 SQVTM, CDR2 ANQGSEA. The ends were cut back, 8 bases at V and 0 bases at J, with 10 bases in the middle. CDR3 bases: TGCAGCTTGGAGGGCATGAACACTGAAGCTTTCTTT. Translating it yields CSLEGMNTEAFF.

The V call is TRBV20-1, the J call TRBJ2-2; 10 positions agree with TRBD2. The V and J ends lost 1 base and 1 base, in that order; junction bases with no gene match: 0. The CDR3 has 15 amino acids. CDR1 is DFQATT, CDR2 SNEGSKA, per germline (reference sequence). The CDR3 DNA reads as TGCAGTGCTAGAGGGACTAGCGGGAACACCGGGGAGCTGTTTTTT. Translated: CSARGTSGNTGELFF.

In this sample, this clonotype turned up a few times. This rearrangement joins TRBV11-2 to TRBJ2-1; D gene uncertain. Germline lookup yields CDR1 SGHAT and CDR2 FQNNGV. Trimming cost V 5 bases and J 10 bases, with 12 bases left between them. The CDR3 loop spans 12 amino acids. CDR3 in DNA: TGTGCCAGCAGCACCACCCCCGGGGAGCAGTTCTTC. Translation: CASSTTPGEQFF.

The rearrangement links TRBV20-1 to TRBJ2-5, with 7 bases that match TRBD2. Germline CDR1 and CDR2: DFQATT and SNEGSKA (reference sequence). The CDR3 spans 13 residues. V was clipped by 3 bases and J by 5 bases; unmatched bases: 6. CDR3 sequence reads: CSARGRVGETQYF. CDR3 in DNA: TGCAGTGCTAGGGGGAGGGTCGGTGAGACCCAGTACTTC.

The V gene is TRBV5-6, the J gene TRBJ2-5; D possibly matches TRBD1 or TRBD2 (6 bases each). The CDR3 contains 15 residues. V shed 4 bases and J shed 5 bases, with 18 bases lying between them. CDR1 and CDR2 from the germline V gene are SGHDT and YYEEEE. The CDR3 sequence is CASSPGAAGLETQYF. The DNA of the CDR3 is TGTGCCAGCAGCCCGGGGGCCGCGGGTCTTGAGACCCAGTACTTC.